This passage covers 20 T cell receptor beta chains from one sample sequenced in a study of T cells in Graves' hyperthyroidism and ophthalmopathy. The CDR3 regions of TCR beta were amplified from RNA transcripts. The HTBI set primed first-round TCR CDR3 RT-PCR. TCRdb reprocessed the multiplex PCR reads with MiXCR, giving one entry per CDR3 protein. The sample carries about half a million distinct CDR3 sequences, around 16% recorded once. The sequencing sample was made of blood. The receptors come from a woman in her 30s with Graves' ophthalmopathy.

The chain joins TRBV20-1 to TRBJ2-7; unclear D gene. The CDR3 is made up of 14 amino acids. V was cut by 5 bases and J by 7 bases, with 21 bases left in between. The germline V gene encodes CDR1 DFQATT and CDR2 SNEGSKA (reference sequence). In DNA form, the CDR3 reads TGCAGTGCTCTACTACAGAGACCTATTATAGAGCAGTACTTC. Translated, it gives CSALLQRPIIEQYF.

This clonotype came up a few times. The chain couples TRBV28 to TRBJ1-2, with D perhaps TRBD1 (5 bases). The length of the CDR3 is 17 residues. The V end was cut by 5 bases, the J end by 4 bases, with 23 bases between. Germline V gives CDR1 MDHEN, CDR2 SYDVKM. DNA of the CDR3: TGTGCCAGCAGTCCCAGACAGCGACCCCCTCATCTCTATGGCTACACCTTC. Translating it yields CASSPRQRPPHLYGYTF.

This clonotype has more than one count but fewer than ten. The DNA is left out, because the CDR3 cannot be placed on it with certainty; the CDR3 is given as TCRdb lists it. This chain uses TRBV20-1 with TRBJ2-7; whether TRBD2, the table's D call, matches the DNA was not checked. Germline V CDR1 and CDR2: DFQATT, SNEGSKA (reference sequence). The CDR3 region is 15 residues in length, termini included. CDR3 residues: CSTSEASGISLEQYF.

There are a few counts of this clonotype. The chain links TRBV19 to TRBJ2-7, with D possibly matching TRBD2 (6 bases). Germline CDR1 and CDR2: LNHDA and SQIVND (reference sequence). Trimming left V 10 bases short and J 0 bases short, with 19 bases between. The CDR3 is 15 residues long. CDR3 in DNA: TGTGCCACCCAAGAGGAGGGTCGGAGCTCCTACGAGCAGTACTTC. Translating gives CATQEEGRSSYEQYF.

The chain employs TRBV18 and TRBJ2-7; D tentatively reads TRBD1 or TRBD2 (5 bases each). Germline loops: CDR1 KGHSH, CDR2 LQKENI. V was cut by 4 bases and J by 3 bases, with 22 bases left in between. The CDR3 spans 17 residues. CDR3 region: CASSLIPTGGVVYEQYF. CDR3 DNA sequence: TGTGCCAGCTCACTAATACCAACAGGAGGCGTCGTCTACGAGCAGTACTTC.

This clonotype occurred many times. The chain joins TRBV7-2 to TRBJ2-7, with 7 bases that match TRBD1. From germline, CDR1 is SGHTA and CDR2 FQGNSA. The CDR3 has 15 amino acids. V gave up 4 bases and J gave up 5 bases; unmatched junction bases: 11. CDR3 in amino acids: CASSSTRQGLHEQYF. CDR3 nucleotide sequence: TGTGCCAGCAGCTCCACGAGACAGGGTTTGCACGAGCAGTACTTC.

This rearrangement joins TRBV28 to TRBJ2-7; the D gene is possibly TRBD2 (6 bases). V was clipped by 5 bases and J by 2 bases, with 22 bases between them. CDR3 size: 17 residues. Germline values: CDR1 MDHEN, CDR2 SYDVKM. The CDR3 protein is CASSEYYGTGDTYEQYF. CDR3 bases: TGTGCCAGCAGTGAATATTATGGGACGGGAGATACCTACGAGCAGTACTTC.

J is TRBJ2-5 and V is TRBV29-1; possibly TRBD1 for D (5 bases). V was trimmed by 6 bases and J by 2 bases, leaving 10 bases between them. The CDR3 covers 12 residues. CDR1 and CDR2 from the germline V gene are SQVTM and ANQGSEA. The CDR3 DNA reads TGCAGCGTCGCGACAGTACAAGAGACCCAGTACTTC. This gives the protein CSVATVQETQYF.

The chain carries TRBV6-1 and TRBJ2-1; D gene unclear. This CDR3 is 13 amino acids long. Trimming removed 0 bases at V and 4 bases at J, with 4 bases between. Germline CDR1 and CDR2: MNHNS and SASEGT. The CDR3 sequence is CASSEARYNEQFF. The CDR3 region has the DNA TGTGCCAGCAGTGAAGCGAGATACAATGAGCAGTTCTTC.

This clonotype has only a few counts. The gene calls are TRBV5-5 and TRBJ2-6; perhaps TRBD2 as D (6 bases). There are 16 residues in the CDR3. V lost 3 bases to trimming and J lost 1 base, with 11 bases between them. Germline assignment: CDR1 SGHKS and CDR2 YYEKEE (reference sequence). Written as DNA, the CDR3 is TGTGCCAGCAGCTCCTTCGGGGGTTCTGGGGCCAACGTCCTGACTTTC. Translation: CASSSFGGSGANVLTF. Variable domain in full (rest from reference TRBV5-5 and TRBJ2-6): DAGVTQSPTHLIKTRGQQVTLRCSPISGHKSVSWYQQVLGQGPQFIFQYYEKEERGRGNFPDRFSARQFPNYSSELNVNALLLGDSALYLCASSSFGGSGANVLTFGAGSRLTVL.

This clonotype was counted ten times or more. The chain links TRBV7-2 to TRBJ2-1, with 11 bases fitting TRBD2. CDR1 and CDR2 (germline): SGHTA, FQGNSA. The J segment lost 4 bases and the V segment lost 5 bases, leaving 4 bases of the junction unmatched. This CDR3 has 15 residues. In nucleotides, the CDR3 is TGTGCCAGCAGCGCGGGACTAGCGGTATACAATGAGCAGTTCTTC. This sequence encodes CASSAGLAVYNEQFF. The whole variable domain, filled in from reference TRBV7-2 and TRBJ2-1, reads GAGVSQSPSNKVTEKGKDVELRCDPISGHTALYWYRQSLGQGLEFLIYFQGNSAPDKSGLPSDRFSAERTGGSVSTLTIQRTQQEDSAVYLCASSAGLAVYNEQFFGPGTRLTVL.

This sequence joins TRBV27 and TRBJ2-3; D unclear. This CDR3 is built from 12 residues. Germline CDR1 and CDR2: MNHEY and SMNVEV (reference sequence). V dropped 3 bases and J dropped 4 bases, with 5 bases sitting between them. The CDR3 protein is CASSFPADTQYF. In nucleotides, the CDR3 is TGTGCCAGCAGTTTCCCCGCAGATACGCAGTATTTT.

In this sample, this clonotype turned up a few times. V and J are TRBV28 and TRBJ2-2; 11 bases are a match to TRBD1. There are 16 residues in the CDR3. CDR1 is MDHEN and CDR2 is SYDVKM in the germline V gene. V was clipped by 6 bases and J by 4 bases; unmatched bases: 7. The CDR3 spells CASSIPGQGVTGELFF. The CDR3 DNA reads TGTGCCAGCAGCATACCGGGACAGGGGGTCACCGGGGAGCTGTTTTTT.

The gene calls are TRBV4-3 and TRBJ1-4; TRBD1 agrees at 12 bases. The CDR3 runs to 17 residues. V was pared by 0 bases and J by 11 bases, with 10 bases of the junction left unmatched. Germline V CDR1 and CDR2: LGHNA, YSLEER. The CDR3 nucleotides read TGCGCCAGCAGCCAAGAGTTAGGGACAGGGGGCGAAAGGAAACTGTTTTTT. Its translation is CASSQELGTGGERKLFF.

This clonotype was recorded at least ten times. The DNA for the CDR3 is TGTGCCAGCAGCTTCCCCGCGGGGGATCTAGCCAAAAACATTCAGTACTTC. This encodes CASSFPAGDLAKNIQYF. This chain joins TRBV7-8 and TRBJ2-4; 7 positions match TRBD2. The CDR3 is 17 residues long. V lost 3 bases to trimming and J lost 0 bases; unmatched junction nucleotides: 8. Germline V lookup: CDR1 SGHVS, CDR2 FQNEAQ.

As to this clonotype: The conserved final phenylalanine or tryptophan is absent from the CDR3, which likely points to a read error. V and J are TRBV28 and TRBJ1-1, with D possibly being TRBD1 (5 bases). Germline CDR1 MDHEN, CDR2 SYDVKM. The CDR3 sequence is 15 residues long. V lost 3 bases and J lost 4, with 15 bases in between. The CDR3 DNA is TGTGCCAGCAGTTTGCGGACGGGGAGGGGCACTGAAGCTTTCCTT. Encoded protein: CASSLRTGRGTEAFL.

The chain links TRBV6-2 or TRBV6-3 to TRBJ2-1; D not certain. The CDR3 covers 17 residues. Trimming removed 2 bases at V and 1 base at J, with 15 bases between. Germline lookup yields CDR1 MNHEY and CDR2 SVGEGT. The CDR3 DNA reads TGTGCCAGCAGTTACCTCCCGGCAGACGCATCCTACAATGAGCAGTTCTTC. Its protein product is CASSYLPADASYNEQFF.

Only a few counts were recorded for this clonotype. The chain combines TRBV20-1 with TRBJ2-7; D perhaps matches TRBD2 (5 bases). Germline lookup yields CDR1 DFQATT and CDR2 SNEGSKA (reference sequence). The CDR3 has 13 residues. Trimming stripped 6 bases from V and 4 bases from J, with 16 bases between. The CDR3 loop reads CSAPRTGKYEQYF. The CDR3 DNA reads TGCAGTGCGCCTCGGACGGGGAAGTACGAGCAGTACTTC.

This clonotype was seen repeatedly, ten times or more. CDR3 sequence: CASSQELAGSEMDIQYF. For the CDR3, the DNA is TGCGCCAGCAGCCAAGAATTAGCCGGAAGCGAGATGGACATTCAGTACTTC. V gene TRBV4-3 combines with J gene TRBJ2-4, with D uncertain. In germline, CDR1 is LGHNA, CDR2 YSLEER. The CDR3 length is 17 residues. V was shortened by 0 bases and J by 8 bases, with 20 bases between the two germline ends.

The CDR3 reads CASSLSGRQDEQYF. DNA of the CDR3: TGTGCCAGCAGCTTATCCGGGAGGCAAGACGAGCAGTACTTC. The genes are TRBV7-3 and TRBJ2-7, with TRBD2 matching over 7 bases. Trimming took 2 bases from V and 5 from J; bases not matched to a gene: 6. The CDR3 spans 14 residues. Germline assignment: CDR1 SGHTA and CDR2 FQGTGA.